This is a list of T cell receptor beta chains from one sample in a study of post-analysis software for immune sequencing data. TCRdb reprocessed the PCR reads via MiXCR and lists one record per CDR3 protein. The table has 750,000 to 950,000 distinct CDR3 sequences, around 50% seen once. Sample: blood. The source of these receptors is a girl aged 10 to 17 with multiple sclerosis. Both conserved end residues are trimmed from each CDR3. The D gene is left open where the match is weak.

v_call	j_call	d_call	cdr3_aa
TRBV28	TRBJ2-5	TRBD2	AIQRGLQETQY
TRBV12-5	TRBJ1-2	TRBD1	ASGERTGGIYGYT
TRBV11-1	TRBJ2-4	.	ASSSDSTFAQY
TRBV15	TRBJ2-5	.	ATQEQETQY
TRBV12-3/TRBV12-4	TRBJ1-5	.	ASSSGWGRGEAYSNQPQH
TRBV4-2	TRBJ2-3	TRBD2	ASSRQTSRASGDTQY
TRBV12-3/TRBV12-4	TRBJ1-2	.	ASSALGANYGYT
TRBV24-1	TRBJ2-3	.	ATSNGNTDTQY
TRBV5-1	.	TRBD2	ASSLAGGLARESFSYNEQY
TRBV9	TRBJ2-7	TRBD2	ASSVSGGAEEQY
TRBV10-3	TRBJ1-2	TRBD1	AISEGQGGGYT
TRBV6-5	TRBJ2-1	TRBD2	ASSSVRLAGGNEQF
TRBV2	TRBJ2-7	TRBD1	ASSGGGEYEQY
TRBV12-3/TRBV12-4	TRBJ1-4	.	ASSPGATTNEKLF
TRBV20-1	.	.	SARVVQGFDEQY
TRBV29-1	TRBJ2-5	TRBD1	SVADRLYQETQY
TRBV29-1	TRBJ1-2	TRBD1	SVASNRGGGYT
TRBV12-3/TRBV12-4	TRBJ1-2	TRBD1	ASSPGDRGLSGYT
TRBV20-1	TRBJ2-2	.	SARSAGGPERTQYFGPGTRELF
TRBV19	TRBJ1-2	.	ASTRDPYGYT
TRBV10-3	TRBJ2-1	.	AIQRAEAYNEQF
TRBV5-1	TRBJ2-1	TRBD2	ASSSGLAGANNEQF
TRBV5-1	TRBJ2-1	TRBD2	ASSLDLAGLNEQF
TRBV7-6	TRBJ1-4	TRBD1	ASSSSVRGATNEKLF
TRBV29-1	TRBJ1-1	TRBD1	SVGLTGMNTEAF
TRBV2	TRBJ1-2	.	ASSETGSNYGYT
TRBV29-1	TRBJ1-2	.	SVSDRAVVGYT
TRBV29-1	TRBJ1-5	.	SVVSWGPRGYNQPQH
TRBV7-3	TRBJ2-1	TRBD1	ASSPGQGHAVEQF
TRBV12-3/TRBV12-4	TRBJ1-1	.	ASSLEGTEAF
TRBV29-1	TRBJ1-2	TRBD1	SVERQGASRANYGYT
TRBV6-5	TRBJ2-5	.	ASSYDLGLGEQY
TRBV29-1	TRBJ2-7	TRBD1	SVGGTGYYEQY
TRBV20-1	TRBJ2-3	TRBD1	SAPWTGGADTQY
TRBV6-5	TRBJ2-2	.	TSRGAAQNTGELF
TRBV20-1	TRBJ1-6	TRBD1	SARPPEGGVSSPLH
TRBV20-1	TRBJ2-5	TRBD2	SASRGLTGGRGETQY
TRBV7-9	TRBJ2-7	.	ASSSGRATQHPYEQY
TRBV7-2	TRBJ1-2	.	ASSPTGDNYGYT
TRBV15	TRBJ1-1	.	ATISLRIGGHPQLPEAF
TRBV19	TRBJ1-1	.	ASSPTGAGKATEAF
TRBV5-1	TRBJ1-1	.	ASSPRYRDALMNTEAF
TRBV5-1	TRBJ1-5	TRBD1	ASSATGGFNQPQH
TRBV5-4	TRBJ2-4	TRBD2	ASSLGAGGRKNIQY
TRBV7-2	TRBJ2-5	.	ASSYGTAGETQY
TRBV5-5	TRBJ1-5	TRBD1	ASSLVLTGHNQPQH
TRBV27	TRBJ2-5	.	ASSPGKPHQETQY
TRBV29-1	TRBJ2-3	.	SAYEDTQY
TRBV7-2	TRBJ2-5	TRBD1	ASSLIMQGVTQY
TRBV2	TRBJ2-4	TRBD1	ASSDRDRADIQY
TRBV10-3	TRBJ1-1	TRBD1	AIRLGQGDTEAF
TRBV29-1	TRBJ2-1	TRBD2	SVGGLAGIWGYNEQF
TRBV5-6	TRBJ2-3	.	ASSLGRTSTDTQY
TRBV4-1	TRBJ2-3	TRBD1	ASSQASLGQGDSTQY
TRBV6-6	TRBJ2-7	TRBD2	ASSPRGAPYEQY
TRBV7-9	TRBJ2-3	TRBD1	ASSLRTGSLIDTQY
TRBV20-1	TRBJ1-1	.	SARAGGDTEAF
TRBV29-1	TRBJ2-7	TRBD2	SVEAMTSGGSYEQY
TRBV20-1	TRBJ2-7	TRBD1	SARDGTGYYEQY
TRBV12-3/TRBV12-4	TRBJ2-5	TRBD1	ASRELTGGREQY